This is a list of T cell receptor beta chains from one sample in a study of blood T cell repertoires in COVID-19. The data were produced by immunoSEQ multiplex PCR, yet TCRdb's version contains in-frame clones alone and is incomplete. Among 300,000 to 500,000 clones listed, approximately 90% were seen once. The sequencing input was PBMCs or T cells enriched from blood (not recorded which). The source of these receptors is a woman in her twenties or thirties with acute COVID-19. CDR3s include the opening cysteine and the closing phenylalanine or tryptophan. The order of the fields is CDR3 protein, CDR3 DNA, V gene, J gene, D gene, clone size. A D gene is named only where the DNA matches it firmly. The listing skips clone size in some rows; elsewhere it reads once, few, many or a size class.

CDR3aa: CASRDFRGQGDEKLFF
CDR3nt: TGTGCCAGCAGGGACTTTAGGGGACAGGGGGATGAAAAACTGTTTTTT
v_gene: TRBV21-1
j_gene: TRBJ1-4
d_gene: .
abundance: .

CDR3aa: CASNGQGIEQFF
CDR3nt: TGTGCCAGCAACGGACAGGGAATTGAGCAGTTCTTC
v_gene: TRBV7-2
j_gene: TRBJ2-1
d_gene: TRBD1
abundance: .

CDR3aa: CASSTAGGLMVGNEQFF
CDR3nt: TGTGCCAGCAGTACCGCGGGGGGCCTCATGGTTGGGAATGAGCAGTTCTTC
v_gene: TRBV2
j_gene: TRBJ2-1
d_gene: TRBD2
abundance: .

CDR3aa: CASSLGTGVNTEAFF
CDR3nt: TGCGCCAGCAGCTTGGGGACAGGGGTGAACACTGAAGCTTTCTTT
v_gene: TRBV5-1
j_gene: TRBJ1-1
d_gene: TRBD1
abundance: few

CDR3aa: CASSYAQGVVGYTF
CDR3nt: TGTGCCAGCAGTTACGCCCAGGGGGTGGTTGGCTACACCTTC
v_gene: TRBV6-5
j_gene: TRBJ1-2
d_gene: TRBD1
abundance: once

CDR3aa: CSPERGDTQYF
CDR3nt: TGCAGCCCGGAAAGAGGGGATACGCAGTATTTT
v_gene: TRBV29-1
j_gene: TRBJ2-3
d_gene: .
abundance: .

CDR3aa: CASSLVAGVDNEQFF
CDR3nt: TGCGCCAGCAGCTTGGTCGCGGGGGTCGACAATGAGCAGTTCTTC
v_gene: TRBV5-1
j_gene: TRBJ2-1
d_gene: TRBD2
abundance: .

CDR3aa: CSVETLLRGTGELFF
CDR3nt: TGCAGCGTTGAAACTCTCCTGCGGGGGACCGGGGAGCTGTTTTTT
v_gene: TRBV29-1
j_gene: TRBJ2-2
d_gene: TRBD2
abundance: few

CDR3aa: CAISDHRERNQPQHF
CDR3nt: TGTGCCATCAGCGATCACAGGGAGCGGAATCAGCCCCAGCATTTT
v_gene: TRBV10-3
j_gene: TRBJ1-5
d_gene: .
abundance: once

CDR3aa: CASSTRTGDNEKLFF
CDR3nt: TGTGCCAGCAGCACGCGGACAGGGGATAATGAAAAACTGTTTTTT
v_gene: TRBV7-8
j_gene: TRBJ1-4
d_gene: TRBD1
abundance: .

CDR3aa: CASSHPAGQCNYGYTF
CDR3nt: TGCGCCAGCAGTCACCCGGCGGGGCAGTGTAACTATGGCTACACCTTC
v_gene: TRBV23-1
j_gene: TRBJ1-2
d_gene: .
abundance: .

CDR3aa: CASSPDTPPTGYHYGYTF
CDR3nt: TGCGCCAGCAGCCCCGATACACCACCCACAGGGTATCACTATGGCTACACCTTC
v_gene: TRBV5-1
j_gene: TRBJ1-2
d_gene: .
abundance: once

CDR3aa: CASSLGGPGANTGELFF
CDR3nt: TGTGCCAGCAGCTTAGGCGGCCCGGGAGCGAACACCGGGGAGCTGTTTTTT
v_gene: TRBV11-2
j_gene: TRBJ2-2
d_gene: .
abundance: .

CDR3aa: CASSPRPGQGSTDTQYF
CDR3nt: TGTGCCAGCAGCCCCAGACCGGGACAGGGGAGCACAGATACGCAGTATTTT
v_gene: TRBV5-6
j_gene: TRBJ2-3
d_gene: TRBD1
abundance: .

CDR3aa: CASSFRGGNTEAFF
CDR3nt: TGTGCCAGCAGCTTTCGAGGGGGGAACACTGAAGCTTTCTTT
v_gene: TRBV3-1/TRBV3-2
j_gene: TRBJ1-1
d_gene: .
abundance: .

CDR3aa: CASSYEGVINQPQHF
CDR3nt: TGTGCCAGCAGTTACGAAGGGGTGATCAATCAGCCCCAGCATTTT
v_gene: TRBV6-2/TRBV6-3
j_gene: TRBJ1-5
d_gene: .
abundance: .

CDR3aa: CTSRPNRVSLNKPSSYNEQFF
CDR3nt: TGCACCAGCAGACCTAACAGGGTTTCCCTAAACAAACCTAGCTCCTACAATGAGCAGTTCTTC
v_gene: TRBV1
j_gene: TRBJ2-1
d_gene: .
abundance: .

CDR3aa: CASSLAGGGTYDYTF
CDR3nt: TGTGCCAGCAGCTTAGCAGGTGGAGGGACCTATGACTACACCTTC
v_gene: TRBV11-2
j_gene: TRBJ1-2
d_gene: .
abundance: .

CDR3aa: CASSAAAGRRAGGNTIYF
CDR3nt: TGTGCCAGCAGCGCCGCAGCGGGGCGGCGAGCGGGAGGAAACACCATATATTTT
v_gene: TRBV5-5
j_gene: TRBJ1-3
d_gene: .
abundance: .

CDR3aa: CASSYFRLFSNTGELFF
CDR3nt: TGTGCCAGCAGTTACTTCCGACTCTTTTCGAACACCGGGGAGCTGTTTTTT
v_gene: TRBV6-2/TRBV6-3
j_gene: TRBJ2-2
d_gene: .
abundance: .

CDR3aa: CASSVGDSNEQFF
CDR3nt: TGTGCCAGCAGCGTAGGGGACTCTAATGAGCAGTTCTTC
v_gene: TRBV9
j_gene: TRBJ2-1
d_gene: .
abundance: once

CDR3aa: CASSVSGQGGNTIYF
CDR3nt: TGTGCCAGCAGCGTTTCGGGACAGGGGGGAAACACCATATATTTT
v_gene: TRBV2
j_gene: TRBJ1-3
d_gene: TRBD1
abundance: .

CDR3aa: CASSISLNQPQHF
CDR3nt: TGTGCCAGTAGTATAAGCCTTAATCAGCCCCAGCATTTT
v_gene: TRBV19
j_gene: TRBJ1-5
d_gene: .
abundance: once

CDR3aa: CASSRGTSGGPRKMEQFF
CDR3nt: TGTGCCAGCAGCCGCGGGACTAGCGGTGGTCCCCGCAAAATGGAGCAGTTCTTC
v_gene: TRBV3-1/TRBV3-2
j_gene: TRBJ2-1
d_gene: TRBD2
abundance: .

CDR3aa: CASSLLAGGLGDTQYF
CDR3nt: TGCGCCAGCAGCTTGTTAGCGGGGGGGCTTGGAGATACGCAGTATTTT
v_gene: TRBV5-1
j_gene: TRBJ2-3
d_gene: TRBD2
abundance: .

CDR3aa: CASSDDSGVEKLFF
CDR3nt: TGTGCCAGCAGTGATGACAGTGGGGTAGAAAAACTGTTTTTT
v_gene: TRBV25-1
j_gene: TRBJ1-4
d_gene: .
abundance: .

CDR3aa: CASSQVVQPTGELFF
CDR3nt: TGCGCCAGCAGCCAAGTGGTACAGCCCACCGGGGAGCTGTTTTTT
v_gene: TRBV4-1
j_gene: TRBJ2-2
d_gene: .
abundance: .

CDR3aa: CASSETLRSQPQHF
CDR3nt: TGTGCCAGCAGTGAAACGCTGAGGAGTCAGCCCCAGCATTTT
v_gene: TRBV2
j_gene: TRBJ1-5
d_gene: .
abundance: .

CDR3aa: CASSLGMTGGNQPQHF
CDR3nt: TGTGCCAGCAGCTTAGGTATGACAGGGGGCAATCAGCCCCAGCATTTT
v_gene: TRBV7-2
j_gene: TRBJ1-5
d_gene: TRBD1
abundance: .

CDR3aa: CASSVGGAGANVLTF
CDR3nt: TGTGCCAGCAGCGTAGGGGGGGCTGGGGCCAACGTCCTGACTTTC
v_gene: TRBV7-6
j_gene: TRBJ2-6
d_gene: .
abundance: .

CDR3aa: CASSHLWGPSSYEQYF
CDR3nt: TGTGCCAGCAGCCATCTGTGGGGCCCGAGCTCCTACGAGCAGTACTTC
v_gene: TRBV13
j_gene: TRBJ2-7
d_gene: .
abundance: once

CDR3aa: CASRERDRLNEKLFF
CDR3nt: TGCGCCAGCCGGGAACGGGACAGGCTTAATGAAAAACTGTTTTTT
v_gene: TRBV5-1
j_gene: TRBJ1-4
d_gene: TRBD1
abundance: .

CDR3aa: CASSLGFWRAPDNEQFF
CDR3nt: TGTGCCAGCAGCTTGGGGTTTTGGAGGGCACCTGACAATGAGCAGTTCTTC
v_gene: TRBV5-5
j_gene: TRBJ2-1
d_gene: .
abundance: .

CDR3aa: CASSPGNTQYF
CDR3nt: TGTGCCAGCAGCCCAGGGAATACGCAGTATTTT
v_gene: TRBV3-1/TRBV3-2
j_gene: TRBJ2-3
d_gene: .
abundance: .

CDR3aa: CASSPWEALAKNIQYF
CDR3nt: TGTGCCAGCAGTCCCTGGGAGGCACTAGCCAAAAACATTCAGTACTTC
v_gene: TRBV28
j_gene: TRBJ2-4
d_gene: .
abundance: .

CDR3aa: CASSRTGDQSTGELFF
CDR3nt: TGTGCCAGCTCACGGACAGGGGACCAGTCCACCGGGGAGCTGTTTTTT
v_gene: TRBV18
j_gene: TRBJ2-2
d_gene: TRBD1
abundance: .

CDR3aa: CASSLSTGSYEQYF
CDR3nt: TGTGCCAGCAGCTTAAGCACAGGTTCCTACGAGCAGTACTTC
v_gene: TRBV11-2
j_gene: TRBJ2-7
d_gene: .
abundance: .

CDR3aa: CASSSTGGDTEAFF
CDR3nt: TGTGCCAGCAGCTCAACAGGGGGCGATACTGAAGCTTTCTTT
v_gene: TRBV7-3
j_gene: TRBJ1-1
d_gene: TRBD1
abundance: .

CDR3aa: CASSSQGNTEAFF
CDR3nt: TGTGCCAGCAGTTCTCAGGGGAACACTGAAGCTTTCTTT
v_gene: TRBV6-5
j_gene: TRBJ1-1
d_gene: .
abundance: .

CDR3aa: CASSKARGTGGNRTQYF
CDR3nt: TGTGCCAGCAGCAAAGCGAGGGGGACAGGGGGCAATAGAACGCAGTATTTT
v_gene: TRBV21-1
j_gene: TRBJ2-3
d_gene: .
abundance: .

CDR3aa: CATSRVPRDSRAGELFF
CDR3nt: TGTGCCACCAGCAGAGTCCCCCGGGACAGTAGAGCCGGGGAGCTGTTTTTT
v_gene: TRBV15
j_gene: TRBJ2-2
d_gene: TRBD1
abundance: .

CDR3aa: CASSVEGANQPQHF
CDR3nt: TGTGCCAGCAGCGTAGAGGGGGCCAATCAGCCCCAGCATTTT
v_gene: TRBV9
j_gene: TRBJ1-5
d_gene: TRBD1
abundance: .

CDR3aa: CASSDSIGGSTEAFF
CDR3nt: TGTGCCAGCAGTGACTCGATAGGAGGAAGTACTGAAGCTTTCTTT
v_gene: TRBV6-4
j_gene: TRBJ1-1
d_gene: .
abundance: .

CDR3aa: CASSSRLTFSYNSPLHF
CDR3nt: TGTGCCAGCAGTTCACGACTTACCTTCTCCTATAATTCACCCCTCCACTTT
v_gene: TRBV6-2/TRBV6-3
j_gene: TRBJ1-6
d_gene: .
abundance: .

CDR3aa: CASSDSAYNTDTQYF
CDR3nt: TGCGCCAGCAGTGATAGCGCCTACAACACAGATACGCAGTATTTT
v_gene: TRBV10-2
j_gene: TRBJ2-3
d_gene: .
abundance: .

CDR3aa: CASKLAGTYGFNTEAFF
CDR3nt: TGTGCCAGCAAACTCGCCGGGACATATGGATTTAACACTGAAGCTTTCTTT
v_gene: TRBV2
j_gene: TRBJ1-1
d_gene: .
abundance: .

CDR3aa: CASSVRGTGASPLHF
CDR3nt: TGTGCCAGCAGCGTACGAGGGACAGGGGCTTCACCCCTCCACTTT
v_gene: TRBV9
j_gene: TRBJ1-6
d_gene: TRBD1
abundance: .

CDR3aa: CASSHQGETQYF
CDR3nt: TGCGCCAGCAGTCATCAGGGAGAGACCCAGTACTTC
v_gene: TRBV10-2
j_gene: TRBJ2-5
d_gene: .
abundance: .

CDR3aa: CATSGRTGDVYGYTF
CDR3nt: TGTGCCACCAGTGGGCGTACAGGGGATGTTTATGGCTACACCTTC
v_gene: TRBV24-1
j_gene: TRBJ1-2
d_gene: TRBD1
abundance: .

CDR3aa: CASSFLSTSGDYEQYF
CDR3nt: TGTGCCAGCAGCTTCCTCTCGACTAGCGGGGACTACGAGCAGTACTTC
v_gene: TRBV11-2
j_gene: TRBJ2-7
d_gene: TRBD2
abundance: .

CDR3aa: CASRIQGAGYGYTF
CDR3nt: TGTGCCAGCAGAATACAGGGGGCCGGCTATGGCTACACCTTC
v_gene: TRBV27
j_gene: TRBJ1-2
d_gene: TRBD1
abundance: .

CDR3aa: CASSIVAARAGGLNTEAFF
CDR3nt: TGTGCCAGTAGTATAGTCGCGGCGCGGGCAGGGGGCTTGAACACTGAAGCTTTCTTT
v_gene: TRBV19
j_gene: TRBJ1-1
d_gene: TRBD1
abundance: .

CDR3aa: CASSVGAGALGSTDTQYF
CDR3nt: TGTGCCAGCAGCGTAGGGGCGGGGGCCCTCGGAAGCACAGATACGCAGTATTTT
v_gene: TRBV9
j_gene: TRBJ2-3
d_gene: .
abundance: .

CDR3aa: CASERGSNYGYTF
CDR3nt: TGTGCCAGCGAGCGGGGCTCTAACTATGGCTACACCTTC
v_gene: TRBV2
j_gene: TRBJ1-2
d_gene: .
abundance: .

CDR3aa: CASSMFFRGNYGYTF
CDR3nt: TGTGCCAGTAGTATGTTTTTTAGGGGAAACTATGGCTACACCTTC
v_gene: TRBV19
j_gene: TRBJ1-2
d_gene: .
abundance: .